One and the same sample provided the 27 T cell receptor beta chains below, sequenced in a study of OX40 agonist ivuxolimab in advanced cancers. Clones were read by immunoSEQ multiplex PCR, and TCRdb kept only the in-frame ones, dropping some. In the table there are around 72,000 clones, roughly 80% of which are singletons. Sequenced material: CD4+ or CD8+ T cells sorted from blood, taken in a trial of the OX40 agonist ivuxolimab. Every receptor here comes from an adult with an advanced solid tumor such as melanoma, head and neck, liver or kidney cancer.

Remarks on this clone: One end of the junction varies from germline; a read error may be responsible. The chain joins TRBV28 to TRBJ2-7; D is undetermined. CDR1 is MDHEN and CDR2 is SYDVKM in the germline V gene. This CDR3 has 16 amino acids. This chain's CDR3 is CTSSPQLLGLSYEQYF. The CDR3 nucleotides are TGTACCAGCAGTCCTCAACTTTTAGGGTTATCCTACGAGCAGTACTTC. Drawing the rest from reference TRBV28 and TRBJ2-7, the complete variable domain is DVKVTQSSRYLVKRTGEKVFLECVQDMDHENMFWYRQDPGLGLRLIYFSYDVKMKEKGDIPEGYSVSREKKERFSLILESASTNQTSMYLCTSSPQLLGLSYEQYFGPGTRLTVT.

V and J are TRBV27 and TRBJ1-6, with TRBD1 identical over 7 bases. CDR1 and CDR2 (germline): MNHEY, SMNVEV (reference sequence). The V gene end was trimmed by 2 bases and the J gene end by 6 bases; junction bases not matched to a gene: 4. The length of the CDR3 is 15 residues. The CDR3 DNA follows: TGTGCCAGCAGTTTACGACAGGGTTTTAATTCACCCCTCCACTTT. Translating it yields CASSLRQGFNSPLHF.

The DNA for the CDR3 is TGCGCCAGCAGCCAAGCTGGGGGCACAGATACGCAGTATTTT. Encoded protein: CASSQAGGTDTQYF. The rearrangement links TRBV4-3 to TRBJ2-3; D unclear. Between the trimmed V and J ends, which lost 1 base and 1 base, there was a span of 6 bases. CDR3 length equals 14 residues. The germline gives CDR1 LGHNA, CDR2 YSLEER.

The chain's CDR3 is CASRTGLDTGELFF. CDR3 sequence (DNA): TGTGCCAGTCGGACAGGTTTGGACACCGGGGAGCTGTTTTTT. The genes are TRBV7-3 and TRBJ2-2, with 7 bases fitting TRBD1. J gave up 3 bases and V 9 bases, and 7 bases lay outside the gene matches. The CDR3 loop spans 14 amino acids. Germline V gives CDR1 SGHTA, CDR2 FQGTGA.

V is TRBV28 and J is TRBJ1-4; D is unresolved. Germline CDR1 MDHEN, CDR2 SYDVKM. Trimming left V 2 bases short and J 3 bases short, with 7 bases between. This CDR3 contains 14 residues. CDR3 DNA: TGTGCCAGCAGTTTACCGATGCCTAATGAAAAACTGTTTTTT. Its protein is CASSLPMPNEKLFF.

The chain links TRBV5-1 to TRBJ2-5; 8 nucleotides line up with TRBD1. Germline-derived CDR1 and CDR2 are SGHRS and YFSETQ. V lost 4 bases to trimming and J lost 5 bases; unmatched junction nucleotides: 10. The CDR3 totals 15 residues. The CDR3 protein is CASSDDRGNRETQYF. In nucleotides, the CDR3 is TGCGCCAGCAGCGACGACAGGGGAAACAGGGAGACCCAGTACTTC. Complete variable domain (other parts from reference TRBV5-1 and TRBJ2-5): KAGVTQTPRYLIKTRGQQVTLSCSPISGHRSVSWYQQTPGQGLQFLFEYFSETQRNKGNFPGRFSGRQFSNSRSEMNVSTLELGDSALYLCASSDDRGNRETQYFGPGTRLLVL.

This clone was counted at least ten times. The rearrangement links TRBV28 to TRBJ1-2; D uncertain. Germline CDR1 is MDHEN and CDR2 is SYDVKM. The germline V and J ends were trimmed by 5 bases and 8 bases, with 12 bases remaining between them. The CDR3 loop spans 12 amino acids. The CDR3 DNA sequence: TGTGCCAGCAGTGTAGGGTTGGAAGGCTACACCTTC. It is translated as CASSVGLEGYTF.

This clone was seen only once. V and J are TRBV30 and TRBJ1-2; unclear D gene. Trimming cost V 3 bases and J 8 bases, with 10 bases left between them. CDR1 GTSNPN and CDR2 SVGIG come from the germline V gene (reference sequence). The CDR3 is 11 residues long. The CDR3 sequence is CAWSGWEGYTF. The CDR3, as DNA: TGTGCCTGGAGCGGGTGGGAAGGCTACACCTTC.

J is TRBJ1-2 and V is TRBV5-1; no firm D call. This CDR3 has 14 amino acids. Germline CDR1 SGHRS, CDR2 YFSETQ. V gave up 0 bases and J gave up 1 base, with 7 bases separating them. The CDR3 region is CASSLENHNYGYTF. The CDR3 nucleotides are TGCGCCAGCAGCTTGGAGAACCATAACTATGGCTACACCTTC.

This clone was picked up one time. This chain links TRBV28 with TRBJ1-2; 7 bases fit TRBD1. V gave up 7 bases and J gave up 8 bases; unmatched junction bases: 13. The length of the CDR3 is 14 residues. The germline V gene encodes CDR1 MDHEN and CDR2 SYDVKM. The CDR3 loop reads CASTRQGTTLGYTF. CDR3 sequence (DNA): TGTGCCAGCACGAGACAGGGTACTACTTTGGGCTACACCTTC.

The V gene is TRBV6-5, the J gene TRBJ2-2; D is unclear. The CDR3 extends over 11 amino acids. Trimming took off 5 bases at V and 5 bases at J, with 3 bases between the two ends. Germline assignment: CDR1 MNHEY and CDR2 SVGAGI. The CDR3 is CASSRTGELFF. The CDR3 DNA sequence: TGTGCCAGCAGTCGAACCGGGGAGCTGTTTTTT.

V usage is TRBV4-1 and J usage is TRBJ1-2, with D tentatively TRBD1 (6 bases). CDR3 length: 17 residues. Trimming took 6 bases from V and 1 from J, leaving 21 bases between them. CDR1 and CDR2 (germline): MGHRA, YSYEKL. Written as DNA, the CDR3 is TGCGCCAGCAGTCCAAGCAGGGGCGGCAGGGTTAACTATGGCTACACCTTC. Its protein is CASSPSRGGRVNYGYTF.

The CDR3 reads CASTPAEGFYGYTF. In DNA, the CDR3 is TGTGCCAGTACCCCCGCAGAGGGGTTCTATGGCTACACCTTC. V gene TRBV19 combines with J gene TRBJ1-2; a weak D match, TRBD1 (5 bases). The CDR3 runs 14 residues. Trimming shortened V by 7 bases and J by 4 bases, and 16 bases separated the two germline ends. Germline V CDR1 and CDR2: LNHDA, SQIVND (reference sequence).

The chain carries TRBV5-1 and TRBJ2-5; a possible D gene is TRBD2 (5 bases). The length of the CDR3 is 15 residues. Trimming stripped 4 bases from V and 2 bases from J, with 15 bases between. The germline V gene has CDR1 SGHRS and CDR2 YFSETQ. The CDR3 DNA follows: TGCGCCAGCAGCCTGGAGGCGCAGAAACAAGAGACCCAGTACTTC. Amino acids: CASSLEAQKQETQYF.

The chain employs TRBV15 and TRBJ1-5; D might be TRBD1 (5 bases). The CDR3 sequence is 15 residues long. Deletions cut 0 bases from V and 6 bases from J, with 12 bases between. Germline CDR1 reads LNHNV; CDR2 reads YYDKDF (reference sequence). As DNA, the CDR3 is TGTGCCACCAGCAGAGAGGTCAGGGCAATTCAGCCCCAGCATTTT. Protein: CATSREVRAIQPQHF.

The chain couples TRBV9 to TRBJ1-5, with D unresolved. V lost 0 bases and J lost 6, with 4 bases in between. The germline CDR1 and CDR2 sequences are SGDLS and YYNGEE. The CDR3 totals 12 residues. CDR3 protein: CASSVVRQPQHF. The CDR3 DNA sequence: TGTGCCAGCAGCGTAGTGCGTCAGCCCCAGCATTTT. The full variable domain, completed using reference TRBV9 and TRBJ1-5, is DSGVTQTPKHLITATGQRVTLRCSPRSGDLSVYWYQQSLDQGLQFLIQYYNGEERAKGNILERFSAQQFPDLHSELNLSSLELGDSALYFCASSVVRQPQHFGDGTRLSIL.

The gene calls are TRBV18 and TRBJ1-4, with D perhaps matching TRBD1 (6 bases). This CDR3 has 13 amino acids. Germline loops: CDR1 KGHSH, CDR2 LQKENI. Between the trimmed V and J ends, which lost 8 bases and 5 bases, there was a span of 12 bases. The CDR3 is CASPPGQNEKLFF. Here the CDR3 DNA reads TGTGCCAGCCCGCCCGGACAGAATGAAAAACTGTTTTTT.

This chain uses TRBV5-1 with TRBJ2-5; the match to TRBD2 covers 9 bases. CDR1 is SGHRS and CDR2 is YFSETQ in the germline V gene. With V trimmed by 3 bases and J by 1 base, 4 bases remained unmatched. The CDR3 loop spans 15 amino acids. The CDR3 DNA is TGCGCCAGCAGCTCCGGACTAGCGATCCAAGAGACCCAGTACTTC. This sequence encodes CASSSGLAIQETQYF.

The chain is built from TRBV7-3 and TRBJ1-2; a possible D gene is TRBD1 (5 bases). Germline CDR1 reads SGHTA; CDR2 reads FQGTGA. The V end was cut by 1 base, the J end by 8 bases, with 17 bases between. CDR3 size: 15 residues. Here the CDR3 DNA reads TGTGCCAGCAGCTTAAGTGTAGGGGCCGCGCGAGGCTACACCTTC. This gives the protein CASSLSVGAARGYTF. The variable domain in full, completed from reference TRBV7-3 and TRBJ1-2, reads GAGVSQTPSNKVTEKGKYVELRCDPISGHTALYWYRQSLGQGPEFLIYFQGTGAADDSGLPNDRFFAVRPEGSVSTLKIQRTERGDSAVYLCASSLSVGAARGYTFGSGTRLTVV.

This chain uses TRBV6-1 with TRBJ1-2, with D tentatively TRBD1 (6 bases). Germline loops: CDR1 MNHNS, CDR2 SASEGT. The CDR3 covers 12 residues. Trimming took 6 bases from V and 7 from J, leaving 12 bases between them. The CDR3 nucleotides read TGTGCCAGCAGCTCAGGGGTCGTTGGCTACACCTTC. It encodes CASSSGVVGYTF.

Here the CDR3 reads CAWTSRDMKRGEQYF. CDR3 DNA: TGTGCCTGGACCTCCCGGGACATGAAAAGGGGGGAGCAGTACTTC. The chain uses TRBV30 and TRBJ2-7, with a weak D call TRBD1 (6 bases). This CDR3 contains 15 residues. Germline V CDR1 and CDR2: GTSNPN, SVGIG (reference sequence). Trimming took 4 bases from V and 7 from J, leaving 23 bases between them. Drawing the rest from reference TRBV30 and TRBJ2-7, the complete variable domain is SQTIHQWPATLVQPVGSPLSLECTVEGTSNPNLYWYRQAAGRGLQLLFYSVGIGQISSEVPQNLSASRPQDRQFILSSKKLLLSDSGFYLCAWTSRDMKRGEQYFGPGTRLTVT.

The chain carries TRBV28 and TRBJ1-2; TRBD1 might be the D (5 bases). Trimming stripped 8 bases from V and 5 bases from J, with 27 bases between. The CDR3 covers 17 residues. Germline CDR1 is MDHEN and CDR2 is SYDVKM. Here the CDR3 reads CASQNDGGRGSRYGYTF. Here the CDR3 DNA reads TGTGCCAGCCAGAACGATGGGGGAAGGGGCAGTAGGTATGGCTACACCTTC.

V gene TRBV10-2 combines with J gene TRBJ1-2, with D possibly being TRBD1 (5 bases). Trimming took off 4 bases at V and 2 bases at J, with 5 bases between the two ends. Germline CDR1 and CDR2: WSHSY and SAAADI. CDR3 size: 12 residues. CDR3 nucleotide sequence: TGCGCCAGCAGTGGACAGAACTATGGCTACACCTTC. Residues: CASSGQNYGYTF.

The chain couples TRBV6-6 to TRBJ1-1, with TRBD1 as a possible D gene (6 bases). This CDR3 contains 14 residues. The ends were cut back, 2 bases at V and 4 bases at J, with 11 bases in the middle. Germline V CDR1 and CDR2: MNHNY, SVGAGI (reference sequence). This CDR3 is CASSYVQGSTEAFF. The CDR3 coding sequence is TGTGCCAGCAGTTACGTACAGGGCTCCACTGAAGCTTTCTTT.

The chain recombines TRBV2 with TRBJ1-1; D is ambiguous. The germline V gene has CDR1 SNHLY and CDR2 FYNNEI. The CDR3 consists of 13 residues. Deletions cut 6 bases from V and 0 bases from J, with 8 bases between. This CDR3 reads CASRVIMNTEAFF. For the CDR3, the DNA is TGTGCCAGCAGAGTGATCATGAACACTGAAGCTTTCTTT.

J is TRBJ1-2 and V is TRBV28; perhaps TRBD1 as D (5 bases). CDR1 is MDHEN, CDR2 SYDVKM, per germline. The CDR3 runs 17 residues. V shed 0 bases and J shed 4 bases, with 18 bases lying between them. DNA of the CDR3: TGTGCCAGCAGTTTATGGCCAGGGACGGCGGGATTCTATGGCTACACCTTC. This encodes CASSLWPGTAGFYGYTF.

The rearrangement joins TRBV6-6 to TRBJ1-2, with TRBD1 matching 10 bases. Germline-derived CDR1 and CDR2 are MNHNY and SVGAGI (reference sequence). V lost 6 bases to trimming and J lost 6 bases; unmatched junction nucleotides: 7. The CDR3 runs to 14 residues. The CDR3 DNA follows: TGTGCCAGCAGCCTCGGACAGGGGGGCGATGGCTACACCTTC. It is translated as CASSLGQGGDGYTF.